This T cell receptor beta chain was sequenced in a study of regulatory T cells in long-lasting Graves disease. This CDR3 contains 15 residues. CDR1 DFQATT and CDR2 SNEGSKA come from the germline V gene (reference sequence). V lost 4 bases to trimming and J lost 6 bases, with 20 bases between them. Time point of the sample: persistent/refractory GD, antithyroid drugs over 5 years with positive TRAb. Extracted RNA from PBMCs served as the source of the TCR library. As a group, patients came from one endocrinology department in Xi'an, China. Findings of the study overall: Lower TCR diversity was seen in persistent Graves' patients than in newly diagnosed ones.

Note on this clonotype: The antigen is unknown.

iRepertoire HTBI primers and Arm-PCR of CDR3 regions built TCR beta libraries. MiXCR, applied by TCRdb to the multiplex PCR reads, yields one record per CDR3 protein. The repertoire has hundreds of thousands of distinct CDR3 sequences, around 21% of them found once; the top ten carry 7% to 9.5%. The starting material was peripheral blood mononuclear cells (PBMCs), obtained when the disease was refractory, from a patient treated with antithyroid drugs. The genes are TRBV20-1 and TRBJ2-3, with D unclear. The sequence came from a female donor with Graves disease. The CDR3 loop is CSAIKAKGLLDTQYF. CDR3 DNA: TGCAGTGCTATAAAGGCGAAGGGTCTCTTGGATACGCAGTATTTT.